The next 20 T cell receptor beta chains were all read from a single sample in a study of cytomegalovirus exposure and HLA in healthy donors. 13 Jbeta primers and 60 Vbeta primers were used for the PCR. Clones were read by immunoSEQ multiplex PCR, and TCRdb kept only the in-frame ones, dropping some. The repertoire includes 150,000 to 200,000 clones, roughly 78% of them detected once, and roughly 1.4% sits in the top ten. The sample was PBMCs. These receptors originate from a girl aged 5-17 years in good health and CMV-seropositive.

This clone showed up just a few times. J is TRBJ2-3 and V is TRBV10-3; the D gene is possibly TRBD2 (5 bases). Germline CDR1 ENHRY, CDR2 SYGVKD. The CDR3 runs 12 residues. The germline V and J ends were trimmed by 6 bases and 4 bases, with 8 bases remaining between them. DNA of the CDR3: TGTGCCATCAGCGGACTGGCAGATACGCAGTATTTT. Residues: CAISGLADTQYF.

This chain joins TRBV19 and TRBJ2-4; 9 bases agree with TRBD2. CDR3 size: 17 residues. Germline loops: CDR1 LNHDA, CDR2 SQIVND (reference sequence). With V trimmed by 3 bases and J by 0 bases, 6 bases remained unmatched. In DNA form, the CDR3 reads TGTGCCAGTAGTATTAGTAGCGGGGGACTAGCCAAAAACATTCAGTACTTC. This gives the protein CASSISSGGLAKNIQYF. The whole variable domain, filled in from reference TRBV19 and TRBJ2-4, reads DGGITQSPKYLFRKEGQNVTLSCEQNLNHDAMYWYRQDPGQGLRLIYYSQIVNDFQKGDIAEGYSVSREKKESFPLTVTSAQKNPTAFYLCASSISSGGLAKNIQYFGAGTRLSVL.

Only a few counts were recorded for this clone. The chain is built from TRBV6-5 and TRBJ2-3; 7 bases fit TRBD2. The CDR3 consists of 14 residues. Trimming took 5 bases from V and 6 from J; bases not matched to a gene: 8. Germline V gene data show CDR1 as MNHEY and CDR2 as SVGAGI. The CDR3 DNA follows: TGTGCCAGCAGTAAAAGCGGGAACCTCGATACGCAGTATTTT. Its protein product is CASSKSGNLDTQYF.

J is TRBJ2-1 and V is TRBV4-3, with 12 bases fitting TRBD2. CDR3 size: 17 residues. Germline CDR1 and CDR2: LGHNA and YSLEER. Trimming cost V 0 bases and J 9 bases; bases outside gene matches: 9. This CDR3 is CASSQEWPSGGAGEQFF. The CDR3 DNA reads TGCGCCAGCAGCCAAGAATGGCCTAGCGGGGGGGCCGGTGAGCAGTTCTTC.

The chain is built from TRBV19 and TRBJ1-4; no reliable D call. The V and J ends lost 5 bases and 8 bases respectively, with 15 bases between them. Germline V lookup: CDR1 LNHDA, CDR2 SQIVND (reference sequence). The CDR3 sequence is 14 residues long. The CDR3 DNA is TGTGCCAGTAGTCCGAGACTCTTTCGGGAAAAACTGTTTTTT. It codes for CASSPRLFREKLFF.

The sample holds a few counts of this clone. The genes are TRBV2 and TRBJ1-5, with TRBD1 as a possible D gene (5 bases). The CDR3 extends over 15 amino acids. CDR1 and CDR2 (germline): SNHLY, FYNNEI. V lost 2 bases, J lost 4 bases, and 12 bases lay in between. This CDR3 is CASSESRQLNQPQHF. The CDR3 coding sequence is TGTGCCAGCAGTGAAAGCAGACAGCTAAATCAGCCCCAGCATTTT.

V usage is TRBV30 and J usage is TRBJ1-4; unclear D gene. CDR3 size: 12 residues. Per germline, CDR1 GTSNPN and CDR2 SVGIG (reference sequence). The V gene lost 7 bases and the J gene lost 1 base, with 7 bases spanning the gap. CDR3 DNA: TGTGCCTCAACTGGAACTAATGAAAAACTGTTTTTT. Its translation is CASTGTNEKLFF.

The chain employs TRBV10-1 and TRBJ2-3, with 11 bases aligning to TRBD1. With 6 bases clipped from V and 7 bases from J, the junction kept 9 bases outside the gene matches. The length of the CDR3 is 15 residues. The germline V gene has CDR1 WNHNN and CDR2 SYGVQD (reference sequence). This CDR3 is CASSPPGQGVYTQYF. CDR3 nucleotides: TGCGCCAGCAGCCCCCCGGGACAGGGGGTGTATACGCAGTATTTT.

This chain links TRBV5-6 with TRBJ1-6, with TRBD1 as a possible D gene (5 bases). V lost 4 bases and J lost 10, with 15 bases in between. Germline loops: CDR1 SGHDT, CDR2 YYEEEE. This CDR3 is 14 amino acids long. CDR3 in amino acids: CASSQVGEGSPLHF. For the CDR3, the DNA is TGTGCCAGCAGCCAGGTGGGGGAGGGCTCACCCCTCCACTTT.

The V call is TRBV7-9, the J call TRBJ1-2, with 7 bases aligning to TRBD1. V was pared by 4 bases and J by 4 bases, with 12 bases of the junction left unmatched. Germline CDR1 SEHNR, CDR2 FQNEAQ (reference sequence). The CDR3 spans 16 residues. The CDR3 bases are TGTGCCAGCAGCTCTGACAGGGCCTACCGTGGCTATGGCTACACCTTC. Amino acid sequence: CASSSDRAYRGYGYTF.

The chain combines TRBV2 with TRBJ2-3, with 8 positions matching TRBD1. The CDR3 covers 14 residues. The trim removed 4 bases at V and 2 bases at J, leaving 2 bases unmatched. Germline V gene lookup returns CDR1 SNHLY and CDR2 FYNNEI. The CDR3 loop is CASSAGQDTDTQYF. CDR3 in DNA: TGTGCCAGCAGTGCGGGACAGGACACAGATACGCAGTATTTT.

The gene calls are TRBV12-5 and TRBJ2-5; 10 bases line up with TRBD2. The CDR3 totals 17 residues. Germline loops: CDR1 LGHNT, CDR2 FRNRAP. V lost 3 bases to trimming and J lost 5 bases; unmatched junction nucleotides: 12. The CDR3 region is CASGFGRSSGGEETQYF. CDR3 nucleotides: TGTGCTAGTGGTTTCGGGCGCTCTAGCGGGGGTGAGGAGACCCAGTACTTC.

V is TRBV5-1 and J is TRBJ2-5; TRBD2 aligns across 8 bases. CDR1 and CDR2 from the germline V gene are SGHRS and YFSETQ. Germline trimming cut 2 bases from V and 4 bases from J; bases unmatched to any gene: 13. CDR3 length: 17 residues. In nucleotides, the CDR3 is TGCGCCAGCAGCTTCGGGGGGGGCGAGGGAGGAGGAGAGACCCAGTACTTC. As protein: CASSFGGGEGGGETQYF.

The table lists this clone with a few counts. This chain links TRBV6-4 with TRBJ2-1; D is perhaps TRBD2 (6 bases). V gave up 5 bases and J gave up 1 base, with 9 bases separating them. Per germline, CDR1 MRHNA and CDR2 SNTAGT. CDR3 length: 14 amino acids. CDR3 amino acids: CASSPGDSYNEQFF. The CDR3 DNA reads as TGTGCCAGCAGTCCGGGGGATTCCTACAATGAGCAGTTCTTC.

The rearrangement joins TRBV6-5 to TRBJ1-2; D unclear. Germline CDR1 reads MNHEY; CDR2 reads SVGAGI. Trimming stripped 2 bases from V and 10 bases from J, with 11 bases between. There are 12 residues in the CDR3. The CDR3 here is CASSYEQKVYTF. The DNA for the CDR3 is TGTGCCAGCAGTTACGAACAGAAAGTCTACACCTTC.

This clone was counted a single time. This chain joins TRBV4-2 and TRBJ2-3; 10 nucleotides line up with TRBD1. Germline-derived CDR1 and CDR2 are LGHNA and YNFKEQ. The CDR3 has 17 amino acids. V dropped 0 bases and J dropped 4; count of bases not matched to a gene: 7. This CDR3 is CASSQEVRDRGPDTQYF. CDR3 in DNA: TGTGCCAGCAGCCAAGAGGTGCGGGACAGGGGCCCAGATACGCAGTATTTT.

This sequence joins TRBV11-2 and TRBJ2-3, with D maybe TRBD2 (6 bases). This CDR3 comprises 13 residues. In germline, CDR1 is SGHAT, CDR2 FQNNGV. Trimming removed 4 bases from V and 10 bases from J, with 15 bases in between. The CDR3 nucleotides are TGTGCCAGCAGCTGGGTAGCGGCGGAGGCGCAGTATTTT. This encodes CASSWVAAEAQYF.

The chain couples TRBV19 to TRBJ1-2, with TRBD1 as a possible D gene (5 bases). CDR3 length equals 16 residues. The V end lost 0 bases, the J end lost 3 bases, and 14 bases lay between the germline ends. Germline V CDR1 and CDR2: LNHDA, SQIVND (reference sequence). This CDR3 reads CASSIDNLEGDYGYTF. In DNA, the CDR3 is TGTGCCAGTAGTATAGACAACCTTGAAGGGGACTATGGCTACACCTTC.

The chain couples TRBV6-5 to TRBJ2-1; 12 nucleotides align to TRBD2. J lost 10 bases, V lost 4 bases, and 11 bases had no gene match. From germline, CDR1 is MNHEY and CDR2 SVGAGI. The CDR3 is 16 residues long. The CDR3, as DNA: TGTGCCAGCAGTTCCTGGACTAGCGGGGTCGGTGGGGAGCAGTTCTTC. Translating it yields CASSSWTSGVGGEQFF.

The rearrangement links TRBV29-1 to TRBJ1-1, with D tentatively TRBD1 (6 bases). CDR3 length: 12 amino acids. The V end lost 7 bases, the J end lost 6 bases, and 15 bases lay between the germline ends. CDR1 and CDR2 from the germline V gene are SQVTM and ANQGSEA. CDR3 loop: CSAKQGISEAFF. The CDR3 region has the DNA TGCAGCGCCAAACAGGGAATCTCTGAAGCTTTCTTT. The whole variable domain, remainder taken from reference TRBV29-1 and TRBJ1-1, is SAVISQKPSRDICQRGTSLTIQCQVDSQVTMMFWYRQQPGQSLTLIATANQGSEATYESGFVIDKFPISRPNLTFSTLTVSNMSPEDSSIYLCSAKQGISEAFFGQGTRLTVV.